This section outlines one TCR beta chain sequence together with its context. Enrolment of Seattle patients took place during active infection, and they were followed longitudinally. The CDR3 is made up of 13 amino acids. The germline CDR1 and CDR2 sequences are ENHRY and SYGVKD. V lost 11 bases to trimming and J lost 6 bases; unmatched junction nucleotides: 12. These data originate in a study of blood T cell repertoires in COVID-19. Study as a whole: The study drew acute and convalescent COVID-19 samples from the United States, Italy and Spain.

Data came from immunoSEQ multiplex PCR; TCRdb stores just in-frame clones and leaves some out. The sample includes about 59,000 clones, 81% of them seen just once. This clonotype was obtained from a man in his fifties or sixties with COVID-19, enrolled during active disease. This chain joins TRBV10-3 and TRBJ2-7, with 8 bases fitting TRBD1. Sequencing was done on a sample of peripheral blood. CDR3 residues: CAASTGERSEQYF. The CDR3, as DNA: TGTGCCGCGTCGACAGGGGAGAGGTCCGAGCAGTACTTC.